A single sample is the source of the 15 T cell receptor beta chains below, sequenced in a study of neoadjuvant nivolumab and ipilimumab in lung cancer. Only in-frame clones appear in the TCRdb table, and some are missing; sequencing was by immunoSEQ multiplex PCR. Among tens of thousands of clones listed, roughly 80% were seen once. Sequenced here: peripheral blood, sampled before neoadjuvant nivolumab, alone or with ipilimumab. These receptors all come from an adult with non-small cell lung cancer.

The chain is built from TRBV5-1 and TRBJ2-1, with D perhaps being TRBD1 or TRBD2 (6 bases each). V gave up 0 bases and J gave up 7 bases, with 14 bases separating them. This CDR3 has 15 residues. Germline V gene lookup returns CDR1 SGHRS and CDR2 YFSETQ. The CDR3 region has the DNA TGCGCCAGCAGCTTGGCGGGGGCATTGGGGAATGAGCAGTTCTTC. It encodes CASSLAGALGNEQFF.

This clone was detected only a few times. This chain connects TRBV2 to TRBJ1-5; tentatively, D is TRBD1 (5 bases). The germline V and J ends were trimmed by 8 bases and 0 bases, with 8 bases remaining between them. Per germline, CDR1 SNHLY and CDR2 FYNNEI. This CDR3 spans 13 amino acids. The CDR3 loop is CASGTYSNQPQHF. The CDR3 region has the DNA TGTGCCAGCGGGACCTATAGCAATCAGCCCCAGCATTTT.

This rearrangement joins TRBV11-2 to TRBJ2-3; D might be TRBD2 (6 bases). V was pared by 6 bases and J by 0 bases, with 13 bases between. This CDR3 region has 15 residues. CDR1 and CDR2 (germline): SGHAT, FQNNGV. The chain's CDR3 is CASRGGSTSTDTQYF. The DNA for the CDR3 is TGTGCCAGCAGAGGAGGGTCTACTAGCACAGATACGCAGTATTTT.

V and J are TRBV2 and TRBJ2-3, with TRBD2 matching 13 bases. CDR1 is SNHLY, CDR2 FYNNEI, per germline. The CDR3 loop spans 16 amino acids. The V segment lost 4 bases and the J segment 6 bases; nucleotides outside the gene matches: 7. The CDR3 DNA sequence: TGTGCCAGCAGTGTATCGATGGGACTAGCGGGGGATACGCAGTATTTT. It yields the protein CASSVSMGLAGDTQYF.

V and J are TRBV18 and TRBJ1-1; possibly TRBD1 for D (5 bases). V was cut by 4 bases and J by 1 base, with 10 bases left in between. Germline V CDR1 and CDR2: KGHSH, LQKENI. The CDR3 totals 14 residues. CDR3 DNA: TGTGCCAGCTCACTCGGGACGGAGAACACTGAAGCTTTCTTT. Its translation: CASSLGTENTEAFF.

The rearrangement uses TRBV11-2 and TRBJ2-2; TRBD2 matches 12 bases. Germline CDR1 is SGHAT and CDR2 is FQNNGV. The ends lost 3 bases at V and 6 bases at J; junction bases unmatched: 5. This CDR3 is 16 amino acids long. CDR3 DNA: TGTGCCAGCAGCTTGACTAGCGGGGGACGAGCCGGGGAGCTGTTTTTT. This translates into CASSLTSGGRAGELFF. The full variable domain, in which reference TRBV11-2 and TRBJ2-2 provide the parts outside the CDR3, is EAGVAQSPRYKIIEKRQSVAFWCNPISGHATLYWYQQILGQGPKLLIQFQNNGVVDDSQLPKDRFSAERLKGVDSTLKIQPAKLEDSAVYLCASSLTSGGRAGELFFGEGSRLTVL.

The genes are TRBV11-2 and TRBJ1-4; D is unresolved. The CDR3 totals 15 residues. Germline V gene lookup returns CDR1 SGHAT and CDR2 FQNNGV. Trimming took 3 bases from V and 8 from J, leaving 16 bases between them. DNA for the CDR3: TGTGCCAGCAGCTTGGATCCCAATACGGCCGAAAAACTGTTTTTT. Encoded protein: CASSLDPNTAEKLFF. The whole variable domain, remainder taken from reference TRBV11-2 and TRBJ1-4, is EAGVAQSPRYKIIEKRQSVAFWCNPISGHATLYWYQQILGQGPKLLIQFQNNGVVDDSQLPKDRFSAERLKGVDSTLKIQPAKLEDSAVYLCASSLDPNTAEKLFFGSGTQLSVL.

The chain uses TRBV2 and TRBJ2-1, with TRBD2 matching 7 bases. The J segment lost 10 bases and the V segment lost 6 bases, leaving 12 bases of the junction unmatched. Germline CDR1 reads SNHLY; CDR2 reads FYNNEI. The CDR3 covers 14 residues. The CDR3 loop reads CASRRELLRGEQFF. Written as DNA, the CDR3 is TGTGCCAGCAGGCGGGAGCTTTTACGAGGAGAGCAGTTCTTC.

The chain is built from TRBV10-3 and TRBJ2-7; D gene uncertain. Germline V gene data show CDR1 as ENHRY and CDR2 as SYGVKD. CDR3 length equals 13 residues. The V end lost 2 bases, the J end lost 6 bases, and 11 bases lay between the germline ends. CDR3 in DNA: TGTGCCATCAGTGAGGACACCCTGAGCGAGCAGTACTTC. This sequence encodes CAISEDTLSEQYF.

The V and J genes are TRBV4-2 and TRBJ2-5; TRBD2 matches 9 bases. The CDR3 is 15 amino acids. The V and J ends lost 1 base and 1 base, in that order; junction bases with no gene match: 1. Per germline, CDR1 LGHNA and CDR2 YNFKEQ. In DNA form, the CDR3 reads TGTGCCAGCAGCCAAGGAGCGGGGGGCCAAGAGACCCAGTACTTC. It codes for CASSQGAGGQETQYF.

The V call is TRBV10-3, the J call TRBJ2-2, with 8 bases aligning to TRBD1. Losses at the gene ends were 4 bases for V and 6 bases for J; bases not matched to a gene: 4. CDR1 and CDR2 (germline): ENHRY, SYGVKD. The CDR3 extends over 14 amino acids. CDR3 sequence: CAISGQGAAGELFF. CDR3 coding DNA: TGTGCCATCAGTGGGCAGGGGGCGGCCGGGGAGCTGTTTTTT.

This clone was found a few times. The J gene is TRBJ1-3, the V gene TRBV5-6; D possibly corresponds to TRBD1 (5 bases). Deletions cut 4 bases from V and 1 base from J, with 12 bases between. The CDR3 consists of 15 residues. Germline lookup yields CDR1 SGHDT and CDR2 YYEEEE. CDR3 in amino acids: CASSRLSGSGNTIYF. The CDR3 nucleotides are TGTGCCAGCAGCCGCCTTTCAGGGTCTGGAAACACCATATATTTT.

DNA for the CDR3: TGTGCCAGCAGAGGGACAGGTTCGTTATCCTACAATGAGCAGTTCTTC. It is translated as CASRGTGSLSYNEQFF. The genes are TRBV7-9 and TRBJ2-1, with 8 bases lining up with TRBD1. CDR3 length equals 16 residues. Germline V gene lookup returns CDR1 SEHNR and CDR2 FQNEAQ (reference sequence). V dropped 6 bases and J dropped 1; count of bases not matched to a gene: 8.

As to this clone: The same CDR3 can be traced to other DNA sequences in this sample. This chain joins TRBV2 and TRBJ2-2; TRBD1 matches at 11 bases. Trimming at V came to 6 bases and at J to 6 bases, leaving 6 bases not matched to a gene. The CDR3 runs 15 residues. Germline values: CDR1 SNHLY, CDR2 FYNNEI. CDR3 sequence: CASRGGQGVSGELFF. The CDR3 nucleotides read TGTGCCAGCAGGGGGGGACAGGGGGTTTCCGGGGAGCTGTTTTTT.

The chain combines TRBV7-2 with TRBJ2-5; 10 nucleotides agree with TRBD1. Trimming at V came to 6 bases and at J to 4 bases, leaving 5 bases not matched to a gene. Per germline, CDR1 SGHTA and CDR2 FQGNSA. The CDR3 consists of 14 residues. In nucleotides, the CDR3 is TGTGCCAGCAGAATAGGACAGGGGGGAGAGACCCAGTACTTC. Protein product: CASRIGQGGETQYF.